The clone carrying this T cell receptor beta chain was counted only a few times. Its antigen is unknown. Repertoires were generated with immunoSEQ multiplex PCR, while TCRdb's copy carries only in-frame clones and drops some. The sample lists 10,000 to 13,000 clones, over 80% occurring once. The data are from a study of blood T cell dynamics during melanoma immunotherapy. Study-level results: Whether repertoire-driving clones were melanoma-specific could not be determined. Disease-control patients' PBMC repertoires became either more clonal or more diverse at W3.

Time point meaning: week 3, after first cycle of checkpoint inhibitor. The trim removed 4 bases at V and 6 bases at J, leaving 5 bases unmatched. The CDR3 spans 14 residues. Per germline, CDR1 LNHDA and CDR2 SQIVND (reference sequence). The source material was blood, sampled from a patient treated with checkpoint blockade. The sequence derives from a human donor with melanoma. The gene calls are TRBV19 and TRBJ1-5; 8 nucleotides align to TRBD1. The CDR3 is CASSRTGIGQPQHF. In nucleotides, the CDR3 is TGTGCCAGTAGTAGGACAGGGATCGGTCAGCCCCAGCATTTT.